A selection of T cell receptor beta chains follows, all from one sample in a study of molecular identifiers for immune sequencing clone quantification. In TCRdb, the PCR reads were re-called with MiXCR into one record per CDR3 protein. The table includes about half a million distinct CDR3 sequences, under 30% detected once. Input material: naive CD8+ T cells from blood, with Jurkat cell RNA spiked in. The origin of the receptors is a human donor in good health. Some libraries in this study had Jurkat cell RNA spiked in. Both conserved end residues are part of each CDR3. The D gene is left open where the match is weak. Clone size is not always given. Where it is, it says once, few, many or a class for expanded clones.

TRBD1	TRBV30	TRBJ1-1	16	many	CAWSGDLGQVNTEAFF	TGTGCCTGGAGTGGGGATTTGGGACAGGTGAACACTGAAGCTTTCTTT
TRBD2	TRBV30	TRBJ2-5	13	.	CAHLAGVGETQYF	TGTGCACATCTAGCGGGAGTCGGAGAGACCCAGTACTTC
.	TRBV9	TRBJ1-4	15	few	CASSSEGVDDEKLFF	TGTGCCAGCAGCTCCGAGGGTGTAGACGATGAAAAACTGTTTTTT
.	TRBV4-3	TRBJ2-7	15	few	CASSQDRAGWYEQYF	TGCGCCAGCAGCCAAGATCGGGCAGGGTGGTACGAGCAGTACTTC
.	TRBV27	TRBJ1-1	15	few	CASSLLGSTNTEAFF	TGTGCCAGCAGTTTATTGGGCAGCACCAACACTGAAGCTTTCTTT
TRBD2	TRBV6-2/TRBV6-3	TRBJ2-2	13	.	CAAGEGLVGELFF	TGTGCCGCGGGGGAGGGCCTCGTCGGGGAGCTGTTTTTT
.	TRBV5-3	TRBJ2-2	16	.	CASSLFEGSRGGELFF	TGTGCCAGCAGCTTGTTTGAGGGATCAAGGGGCGGGGAGCTGTTTTTT
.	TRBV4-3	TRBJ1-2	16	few	CACSHSHEGLYYGYTF	TGCGCCTGCAGCCATTCCCATGAAGGATTATACTATGGCTACACCTTC
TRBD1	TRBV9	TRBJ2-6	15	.	CASSETGYGANVLTF	TGTGCCAGCAGCGAGACAGGGTATGGGGCCAACGTCCTGACTTTC
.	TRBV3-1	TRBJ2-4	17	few	CASSQGGPFLAKNIQYF	TGTGCCAGCAGCCAAGGAGGGCCTTTTCTAGCCAAAAACATTCAGTACTTC
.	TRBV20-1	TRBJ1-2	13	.	CSARDTGDYGYTF	TGCAGTGCCCGGGACACTGGGGACTATGGCTACACCTTC
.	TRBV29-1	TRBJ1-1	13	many	CSVVGTETTEAFF	TGCAGCGTTGTAGGGACGGAGACGACTGAAGCTTTCTTT
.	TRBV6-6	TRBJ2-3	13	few	CASSYSFLDTQYF	TGTGCCAGCAGTTACTCGTTTCTGGATACGCAGTATTTT
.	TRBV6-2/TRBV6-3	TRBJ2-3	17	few	CASSSEWMDRHTDTQYF	TGTGCCAGCAGCTCAGAGTGGATGGACAGACATACAGATACGCAGTATTTT
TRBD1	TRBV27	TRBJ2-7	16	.	CASSLKDRGPTYEQYF	TGTGCCAGCAGTTTAAAGGACAGGGGGCCGACCTACGAGCAGTACTTC
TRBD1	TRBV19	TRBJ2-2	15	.	CASSTRQGAGGELFF	TGTGCCAGTAGTACCCGACAGGGGGCAGGCGGGGAGCTGTTTTTT
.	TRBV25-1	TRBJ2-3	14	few	CASSEILLGDTQYF	TGTGCCAGCAGTGAAATCTTGTTGGGAGATACGCAGTATTTT
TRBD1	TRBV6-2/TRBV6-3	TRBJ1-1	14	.	CASSNRGPKPEAFF	TGTGCCAGCAGTAACAGGGGGCCTAAGCCTGAAGCTTTCTTT
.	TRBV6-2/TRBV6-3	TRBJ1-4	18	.	CASSYQNPRTEINEKLFF	TGTGCCAGCAGTTACCAAAACCCTCGGACAGAGATTAATGAAAAACTGTTTTTT
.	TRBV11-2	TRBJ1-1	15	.	CASSLEAGLNTVAFF	TGTGCCAGCAGCTTAGAGGCAGGGTTGAACACTGTAGCTTTCTTT
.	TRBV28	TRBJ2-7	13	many	CASSSPGADEQYF	TGTGCCAGCAGTTCGCCCGGGGCGGACGAGCAGTACTTC
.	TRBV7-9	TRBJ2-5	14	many	CASSQRGYQETQYF	TGTGCCAGCAGCCAAAGGGGGTACCAAGAGACCCAGTACTTC
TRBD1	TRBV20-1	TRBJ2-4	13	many	CSAYEQGQNIQYF	TGCAGTGCTTATGAACAGGGGCAAAACATTCAGTACTTC
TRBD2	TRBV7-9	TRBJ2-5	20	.	CASSSPQLAGGPPVTRTQYF	TGTGCCAGCAGCTCACCGCAACTAGCGGGGGGCCCCCCGGTGACCAGGACCCAGTACTTC
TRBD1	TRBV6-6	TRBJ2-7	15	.	CASSLTGQGEYEQYF	TGTGCCAGCAGTTTGACGGGACAGGGGGAATACGAGCAGTACTTC
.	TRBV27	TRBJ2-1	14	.	CASSSTIGGTGLFF	TGTGCCAGCAGTTCCACCATCGGGGGCACAGGTTTGTTCTTC
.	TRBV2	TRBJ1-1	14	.	CASSDYRTNTEAFF	TGTGCCAGCAGTGACTACAGGACTAACACTGAAGCTTTCTTT
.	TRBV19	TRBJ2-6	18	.	CASSFQSGRTPGANVLTF	TGTGCCAGTAGTTTCCAGTCAGGGAGAACCCCTGGGGCCAACGTCCTGACTTTC
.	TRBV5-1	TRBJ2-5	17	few	CASSLIRAGSGQETQYF	TGCGCCAGCAGCTTAATTCGGGCGGGGAGCGGACAAGAGACCCAGTACTTC